This TCR beta chain was recovered during a study of cytomegalovirus exposure and HLA in healthy donors. Study conclusions and caveats: HLA allele associations emerged for under 20,000 TCR beta sequences in a later analysis, at 0.05 false discovery rate. Earlier analysis found most TCR beta V segments productive about 87% or about 30% of the time.

V lost 5 bases and J lost 10, with 17 bases in between. The CDR3 contains 12 residues. Germline V gene data show CDR1 as SQVTM and CDR2 as ANQGSEA. The PCR used 60 Vbeta and 13 Jbeta primers. Clones were read by immunoSEQ multiplex PCR, and TCRdb kept only the in-frame ones, dropping some. The data contain about 140,000 clones, over 60% of them singletons. A note on this clone: Antigen: not known.

Input material: PBMCs. V and J are TRBV29-1 and TRBJ1-2, with D possibly TRBD1 on 6 matching bases. This TCR was sampled from a female donor in good health and CMV-seronegative. The CDR3 protein is CSVLYRDRVYTF. The CDR3 nucleotides are TGCAGCGTTTTGTACAGGGATCGTGTCTACACCTTC.